The present TCR beta chain was sequenced within a study of blood T cell repertoires in COVID-19. The CDR3 has 14 residues. Germline lookup yields CDR1 MNHEY and CDR2 SVGAGI. V was pared by 7 bases and J by 7 bases, with 7 bases of the junction left unmatched. Here immunoSEQ multiplex PCR was the method, and the copy in TCRdb shows in-frame clones only, minus some. The repertoire holds roughly 74,000 clones, 70% to 90% seen once, with more than 2.5% in the top ten. The chain joins TRBV6-5 to TRBJ2-6; 7 bases map to TRBD1. Sample: peripheral blood. This clonotype was obtained from a man between 70 and 80 years old with active or convalescent COVID-19. CDR3 in amino acids: CASTRQGEANVLTF. Here the CDR3 DNA reads TGTGCCAGCACTCGCCAGGGGGAAGCCAACGTCCTGACTTTC.